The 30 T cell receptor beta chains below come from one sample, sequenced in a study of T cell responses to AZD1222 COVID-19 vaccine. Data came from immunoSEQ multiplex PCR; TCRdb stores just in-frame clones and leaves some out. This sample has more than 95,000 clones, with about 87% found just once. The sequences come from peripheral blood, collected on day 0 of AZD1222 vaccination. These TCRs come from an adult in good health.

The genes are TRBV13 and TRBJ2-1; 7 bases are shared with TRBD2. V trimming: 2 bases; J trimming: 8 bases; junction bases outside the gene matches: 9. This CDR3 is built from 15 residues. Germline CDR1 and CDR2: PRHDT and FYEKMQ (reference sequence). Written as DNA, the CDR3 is TGTGCCAGCAGCTTACGCGGGGGAACCCGCCATGAGCAGTTCTTC. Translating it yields CASSLRGGTRHEQFF.

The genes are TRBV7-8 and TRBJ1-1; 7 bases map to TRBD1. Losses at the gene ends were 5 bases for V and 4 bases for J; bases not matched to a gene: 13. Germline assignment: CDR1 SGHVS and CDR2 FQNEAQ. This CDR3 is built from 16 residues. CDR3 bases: TGTGCCAGCAGCCTGAACCGGGGACAGCGTGGCACTGAAGCTTTCTTT. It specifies CASSLNRGQRGTEAFF. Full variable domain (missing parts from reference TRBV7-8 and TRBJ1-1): GAGVSQSPRYKVAKRGQDVALRCDPISGHVSLFWYQQALGQGPEFLTYFQNEAQLDKSGLPSDRFFAERPEGSVSTLKIQRTQQEDSAVYLCASSLNRGQRGTEAFFGQGTRLTVV.

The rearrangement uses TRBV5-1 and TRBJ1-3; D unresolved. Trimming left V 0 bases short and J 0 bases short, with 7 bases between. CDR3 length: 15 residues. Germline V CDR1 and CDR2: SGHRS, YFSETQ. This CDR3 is CASSLAPVSGNTIYF. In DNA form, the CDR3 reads TGCGCCAGCAGCTTGGCTCCAGTCTCTGGAAACACCATATATTTT.

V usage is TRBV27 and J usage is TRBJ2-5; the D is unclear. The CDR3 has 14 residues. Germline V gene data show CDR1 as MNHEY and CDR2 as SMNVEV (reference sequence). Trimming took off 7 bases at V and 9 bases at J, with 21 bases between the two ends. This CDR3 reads CASMESDHPVAQYF. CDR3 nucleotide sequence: TGTGCCAGCATGGAGTCCGACCACCCGGTGGCCCAGTACTTC.

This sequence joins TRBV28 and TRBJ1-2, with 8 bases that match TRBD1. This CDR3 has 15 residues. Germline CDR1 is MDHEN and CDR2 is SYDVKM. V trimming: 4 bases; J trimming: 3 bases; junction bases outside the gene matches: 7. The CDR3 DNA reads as TGTGCCAGCAGTTCCCCCAGGGGGCACGACTATGGCTACACCTTC. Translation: CASSSPRGHDYGYTF.

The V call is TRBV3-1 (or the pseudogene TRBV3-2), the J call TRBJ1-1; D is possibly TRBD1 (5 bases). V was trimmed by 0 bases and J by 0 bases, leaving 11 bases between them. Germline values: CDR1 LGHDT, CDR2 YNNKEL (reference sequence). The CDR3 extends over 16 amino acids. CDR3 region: CASSQDQGRMNTEAFF. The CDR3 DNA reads TGTGCCAGCAGCCAAGATCAGGGACGGATGAACACTGAAGCTTTCTTT.

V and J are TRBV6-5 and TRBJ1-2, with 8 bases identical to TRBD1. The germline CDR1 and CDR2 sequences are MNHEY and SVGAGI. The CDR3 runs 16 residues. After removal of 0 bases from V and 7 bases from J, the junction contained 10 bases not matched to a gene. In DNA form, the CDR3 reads TGTGCCAGCAGTTACTCGATAGCAGGGGGCGGTTTTGGCTACACCTTC. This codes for CASSYSIAGGGFGYTF.

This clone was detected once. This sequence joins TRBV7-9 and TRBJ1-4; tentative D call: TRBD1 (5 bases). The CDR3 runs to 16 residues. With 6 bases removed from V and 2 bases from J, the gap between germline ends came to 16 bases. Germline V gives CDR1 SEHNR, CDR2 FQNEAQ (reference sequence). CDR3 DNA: TGTGCCAGCAGACCTAGGGGTGATCCCACTAATGAAAAACTGTTTTTT. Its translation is CASRPRGDPTNEKLFF. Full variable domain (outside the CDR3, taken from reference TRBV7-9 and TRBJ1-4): DTGVSQNPRHKITKRGQNVTFRCDPISEHNRLYWYRQTLGQGPEFLTYFQNEAQLEKSRLLSDRFSAERPKGSFSTLEIQRTEQGDSAMYLCASRPRGDPTNEKLFFGSGTQLSVL.

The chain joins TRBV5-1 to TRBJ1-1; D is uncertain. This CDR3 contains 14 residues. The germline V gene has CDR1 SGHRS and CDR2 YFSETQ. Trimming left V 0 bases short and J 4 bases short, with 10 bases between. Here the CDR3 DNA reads TGCGCCAGCAGCTTGGAAGTTTTAGGCACTGAAGCTTTCTTT. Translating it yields CASSLEVLGTEAFF.

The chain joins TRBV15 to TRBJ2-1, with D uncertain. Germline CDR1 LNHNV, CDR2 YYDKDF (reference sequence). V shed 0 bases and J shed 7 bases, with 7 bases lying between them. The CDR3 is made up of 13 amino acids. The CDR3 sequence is CATSRDGQNEQFF. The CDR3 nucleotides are TGTGCCACCAGCAGAGATGGGCAGAATGAGCAGTTCTTC.

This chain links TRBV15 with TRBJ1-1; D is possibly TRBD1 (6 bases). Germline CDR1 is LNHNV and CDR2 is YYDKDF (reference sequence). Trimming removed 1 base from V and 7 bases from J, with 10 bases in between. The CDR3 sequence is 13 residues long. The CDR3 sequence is CATSRGTDYEAFF. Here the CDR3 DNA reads TGTGCCACCAGCAGAGGGACAGACTATGAAGCTTTCTTT.

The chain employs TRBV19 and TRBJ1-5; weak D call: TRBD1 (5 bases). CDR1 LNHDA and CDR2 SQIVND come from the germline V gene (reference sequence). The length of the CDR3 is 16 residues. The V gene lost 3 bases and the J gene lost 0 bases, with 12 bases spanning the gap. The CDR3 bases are TGTGCCAGTAGTATCCAGGGACCATATAGCAATCAGCCCCAGCATTTT. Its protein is CASSIQGPYSNQPQHF.

The CDR3 sequence: CASRVGLANYNEQFF. The DNA of the CDR3 is TGTGCCAGCAGGGTTGGGCTAGCCAACTACAATGAGCAGTTCTTC. The chain combines TRBV2 with TRBJ2-1; possible D gene TRBD2, 5 bases. Per the germline V gene, CDR1 is SNHLY and CDR2 is FYNNEI. V was pared by 6 bases and J by 3 bases, with 15 bases between. The CDR3 is 15 amino acids.

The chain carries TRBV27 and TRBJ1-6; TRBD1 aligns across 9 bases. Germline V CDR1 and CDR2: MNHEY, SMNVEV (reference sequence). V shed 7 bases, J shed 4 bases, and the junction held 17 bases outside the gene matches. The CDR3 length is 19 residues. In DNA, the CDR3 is TGTGCCAGCACCGGGCACAGGGGGCCCCTGCGCCCTTATAATTCACCCCTCCACTTT. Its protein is CASTGHRGPLRPYNSPLHF.

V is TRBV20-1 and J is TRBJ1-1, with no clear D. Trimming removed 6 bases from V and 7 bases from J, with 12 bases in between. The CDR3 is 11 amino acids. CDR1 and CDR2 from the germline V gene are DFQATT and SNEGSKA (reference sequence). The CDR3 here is CSAPDRVEAFF. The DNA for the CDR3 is TGCAGTGCGCCCGATCGGGTTGAAGCTTTCTTT.

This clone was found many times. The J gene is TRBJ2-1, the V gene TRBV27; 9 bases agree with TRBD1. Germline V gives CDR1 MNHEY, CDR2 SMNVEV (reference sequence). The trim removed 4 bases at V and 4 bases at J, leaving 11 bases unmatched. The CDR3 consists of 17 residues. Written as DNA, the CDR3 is TGTGCCAGCAGTTCGGACCACAGGGGGCGTCGGTACAATGAGCAGTTCTTC. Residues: CASSSDHRGRRYNEQFF.

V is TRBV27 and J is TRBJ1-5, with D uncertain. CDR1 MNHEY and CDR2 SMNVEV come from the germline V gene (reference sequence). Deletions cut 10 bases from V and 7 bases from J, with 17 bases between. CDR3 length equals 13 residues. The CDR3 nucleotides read TGTGCCACATGCCTTATAGTACGCCAGCCCCAGCATTTT. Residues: CATCLIVRQPQHF.

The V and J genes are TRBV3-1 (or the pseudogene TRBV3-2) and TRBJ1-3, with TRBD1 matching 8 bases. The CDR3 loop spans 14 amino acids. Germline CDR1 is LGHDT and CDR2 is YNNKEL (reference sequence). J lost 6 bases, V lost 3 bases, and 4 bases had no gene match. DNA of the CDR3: TGTGCCAGCAGCCACAGGGGGCCGAAAAACACCATATATTTT. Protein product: CASSHRGPKNTIYF.

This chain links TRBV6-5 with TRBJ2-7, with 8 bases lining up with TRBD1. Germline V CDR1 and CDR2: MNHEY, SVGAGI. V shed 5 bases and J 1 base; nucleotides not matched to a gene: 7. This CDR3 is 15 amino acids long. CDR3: CASSNGQGISYEQYF. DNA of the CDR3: TGTGCCAGCAGTAACGGACAGGGAATTTCCTACGAGCAGTACTTC.

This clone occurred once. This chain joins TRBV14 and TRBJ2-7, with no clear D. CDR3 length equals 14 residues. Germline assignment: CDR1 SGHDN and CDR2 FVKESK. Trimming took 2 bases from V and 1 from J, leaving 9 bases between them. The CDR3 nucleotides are TGTGCCAGCAGCCAAAACACGGTTTCCTACGAGCAGTACTTC. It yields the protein CASSQNTVSYEQYF.

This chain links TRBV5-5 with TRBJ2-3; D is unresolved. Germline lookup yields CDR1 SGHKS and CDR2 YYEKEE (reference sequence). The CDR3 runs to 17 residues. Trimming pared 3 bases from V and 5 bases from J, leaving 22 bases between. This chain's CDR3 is CASSWDSRVQTGDTQYF. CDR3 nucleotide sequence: TGTGCCAGCAGCTGGGATTCCCGGGTCCAAACCGGAGATACGCAGTATTTT.

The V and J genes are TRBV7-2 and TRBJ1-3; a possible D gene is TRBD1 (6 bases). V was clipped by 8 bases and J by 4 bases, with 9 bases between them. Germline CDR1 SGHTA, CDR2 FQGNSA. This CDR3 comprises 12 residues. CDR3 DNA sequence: TGTGCCAGCTCTGACAGGGGAAACACCATATATTTT. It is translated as CASSDRGNTIYF.

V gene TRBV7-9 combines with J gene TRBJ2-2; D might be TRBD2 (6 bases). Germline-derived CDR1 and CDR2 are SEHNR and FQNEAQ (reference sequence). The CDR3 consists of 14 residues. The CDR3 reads CASRGSTNTGELFF. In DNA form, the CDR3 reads TGTGCTAGTCGGGGGTCTACGAACACCGGGGAGCTGTTTTTT.

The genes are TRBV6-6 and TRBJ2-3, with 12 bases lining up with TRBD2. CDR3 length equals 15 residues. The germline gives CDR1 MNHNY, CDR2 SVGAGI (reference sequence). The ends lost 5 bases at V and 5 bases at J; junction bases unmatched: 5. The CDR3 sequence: CASSLAGGPLDTQYF. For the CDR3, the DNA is TGTGCCAGCAGTCTAGCGGGAGGGCCCTTAGATACGCAGTATTTT.

CDR3 residues: CASSFGTVYEQYF. The CDR3, as DNA: TGTGCCAGCAGCTTCGGGACAGTCTACGAGCAGTACTTC. The V call is TRBV5-5, the J call TRBJ2-7; 7 positions agree with TRBD1. CDR1 is SGHKS and CDR2 is YYEKEE in the germline V gene (reference sequence). The CDR3 contains 13 residues. V shed 2 bases and J 3 bases; nucleotides not matched to a gene: 2.

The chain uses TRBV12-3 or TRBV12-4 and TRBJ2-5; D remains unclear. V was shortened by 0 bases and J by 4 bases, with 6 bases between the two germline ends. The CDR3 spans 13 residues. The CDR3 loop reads CASSLASIETQYF. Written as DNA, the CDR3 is TGTGCCAGCAGTTTAGCGTCTATAGAGACCCAGTACTTC.

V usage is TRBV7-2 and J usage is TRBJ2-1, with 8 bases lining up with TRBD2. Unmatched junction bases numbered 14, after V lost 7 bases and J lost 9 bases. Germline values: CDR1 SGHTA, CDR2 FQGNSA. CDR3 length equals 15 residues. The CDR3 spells CASTPLGLRGGEQFF. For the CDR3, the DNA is TGTGCCAGCACCCCTCTTGGACTCCGGGGGGGTGAGCAGTTCTTC.

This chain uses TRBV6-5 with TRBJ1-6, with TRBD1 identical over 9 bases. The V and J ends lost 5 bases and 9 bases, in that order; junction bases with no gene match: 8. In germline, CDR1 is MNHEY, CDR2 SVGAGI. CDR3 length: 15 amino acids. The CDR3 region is CASSPRDRVGSPLHF. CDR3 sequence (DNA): TGTGCCAGCAGTCCCCGGGACAGGGTTGGTTCACCCCTCCACTTT.

The CDR3 DNA reads TGTGCCAGCTCACCAGAGACCCCGGGATCCTGGTCCTACGAGCAGTACTTC. Protein sequence: CASSPETPGSWSYEQYF. This rearrangement joins TRBV18 to TRBJ2-7; D is possibly TRBD2 (5 bases). Trimming cost V 2 bases and J 1 base, with 18 bases left between them. Germline assignment: CDR1 KGHSH and CDR2 LQKENI. The CDR3 contains 17 residues.

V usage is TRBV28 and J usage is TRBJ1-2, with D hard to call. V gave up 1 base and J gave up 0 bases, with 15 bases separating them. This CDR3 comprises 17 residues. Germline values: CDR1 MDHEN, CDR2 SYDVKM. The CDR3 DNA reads TGTGCCAGCAGTTTATTTTCCCCAGGTCGATCTAACTATGGCTACACCTTC. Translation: CASSLFSPGRSNYGYTF.